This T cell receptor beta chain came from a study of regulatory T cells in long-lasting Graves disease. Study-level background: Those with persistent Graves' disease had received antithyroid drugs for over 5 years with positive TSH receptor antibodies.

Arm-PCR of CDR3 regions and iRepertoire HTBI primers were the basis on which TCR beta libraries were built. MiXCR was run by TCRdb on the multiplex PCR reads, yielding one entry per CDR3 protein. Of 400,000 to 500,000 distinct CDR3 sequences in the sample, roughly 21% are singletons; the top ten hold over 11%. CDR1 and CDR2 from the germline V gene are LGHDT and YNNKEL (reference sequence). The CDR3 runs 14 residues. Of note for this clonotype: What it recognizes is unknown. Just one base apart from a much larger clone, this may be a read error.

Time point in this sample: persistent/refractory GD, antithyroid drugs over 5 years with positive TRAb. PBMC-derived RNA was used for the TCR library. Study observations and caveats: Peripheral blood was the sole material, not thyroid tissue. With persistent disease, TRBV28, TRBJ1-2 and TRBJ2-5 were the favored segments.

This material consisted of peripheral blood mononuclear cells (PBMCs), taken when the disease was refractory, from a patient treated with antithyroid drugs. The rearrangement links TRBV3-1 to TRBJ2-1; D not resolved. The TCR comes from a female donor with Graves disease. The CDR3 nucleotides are TGTACCAGCAGCCAAGACTTCCTAGGCAATGAGCAGTTCTTC. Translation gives CTSSQDFLGNEQFF.